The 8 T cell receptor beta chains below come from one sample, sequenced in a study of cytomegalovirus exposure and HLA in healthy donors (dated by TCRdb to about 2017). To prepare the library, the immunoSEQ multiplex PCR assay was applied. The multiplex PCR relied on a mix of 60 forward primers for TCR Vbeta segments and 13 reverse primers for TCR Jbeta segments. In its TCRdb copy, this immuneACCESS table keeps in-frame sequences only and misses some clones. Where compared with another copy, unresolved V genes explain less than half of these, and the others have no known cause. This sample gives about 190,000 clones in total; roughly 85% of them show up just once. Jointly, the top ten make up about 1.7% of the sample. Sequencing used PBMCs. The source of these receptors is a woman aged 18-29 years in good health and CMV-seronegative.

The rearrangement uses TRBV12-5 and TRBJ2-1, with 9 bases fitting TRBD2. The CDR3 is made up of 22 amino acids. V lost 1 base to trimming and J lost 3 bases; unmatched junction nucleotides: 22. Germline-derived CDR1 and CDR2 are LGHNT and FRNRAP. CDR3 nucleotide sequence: TGTGCTAGTGGTTTGGCTTCGGGACGGCAGATTGTCGCGGGAGGGAACTACAATGAGCAGTTCTTC. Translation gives CASGLASGRQIVAGGNYNEQFF.

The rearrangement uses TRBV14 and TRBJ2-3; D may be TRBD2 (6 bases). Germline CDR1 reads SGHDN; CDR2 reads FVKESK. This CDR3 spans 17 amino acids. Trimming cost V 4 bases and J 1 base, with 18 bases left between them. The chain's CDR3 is CASSPTSGLFGTDTQYF. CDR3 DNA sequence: TGTGCCAGCAGCCCCACCTCGGGACTTTTCGGCACAGATACGCAGTATTTT.

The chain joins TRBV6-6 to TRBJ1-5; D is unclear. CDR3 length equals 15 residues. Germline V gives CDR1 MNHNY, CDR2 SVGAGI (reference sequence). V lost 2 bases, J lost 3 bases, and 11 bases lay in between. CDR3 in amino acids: CASSYDGNPNQPQHF. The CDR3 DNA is TGTGCCAGCAGTTACGACGGGAACCCCAATCAGCCCCAGCATTTT.

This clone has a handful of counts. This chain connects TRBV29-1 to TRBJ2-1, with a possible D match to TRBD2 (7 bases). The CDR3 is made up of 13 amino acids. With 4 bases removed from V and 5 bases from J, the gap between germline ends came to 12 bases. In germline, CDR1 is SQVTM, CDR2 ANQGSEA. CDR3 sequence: CSVAGGADNEQFF. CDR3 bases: TGCAGCGTTGCGGGGGGCGCAGACAATGAGCAGTTCTTC.

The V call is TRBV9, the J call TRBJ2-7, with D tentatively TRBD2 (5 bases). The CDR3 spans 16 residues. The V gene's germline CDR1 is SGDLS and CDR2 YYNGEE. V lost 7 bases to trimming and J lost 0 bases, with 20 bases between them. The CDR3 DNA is TGTGCCAGCCGGCCAGAGGAGGAGCGGATCTCCTACGAGCAGTACTTC. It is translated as CASRPEEERISYEQYF.

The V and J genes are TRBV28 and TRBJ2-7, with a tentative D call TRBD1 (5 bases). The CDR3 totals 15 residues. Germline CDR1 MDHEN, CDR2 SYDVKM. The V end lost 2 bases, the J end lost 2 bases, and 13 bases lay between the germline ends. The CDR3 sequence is CASSLGQGSTYEQYV. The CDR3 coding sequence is TGTGCCAGCAGTTTAGGGCAGGGCTCCACCTACGAGCAGTACGTC.

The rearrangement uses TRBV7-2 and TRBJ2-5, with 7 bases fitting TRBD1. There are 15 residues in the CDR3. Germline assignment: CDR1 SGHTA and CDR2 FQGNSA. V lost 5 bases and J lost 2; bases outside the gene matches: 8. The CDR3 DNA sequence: TGTGCCAGCAGCCTAAACAGGGGAATGCAAGAGACCCAGTACTTC. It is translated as CASSLNRGMQETQYF.

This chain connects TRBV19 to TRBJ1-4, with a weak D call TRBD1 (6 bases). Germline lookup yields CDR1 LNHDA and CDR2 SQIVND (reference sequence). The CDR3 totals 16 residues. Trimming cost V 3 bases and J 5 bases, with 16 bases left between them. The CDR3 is CASSMKDGQMNEKLFF. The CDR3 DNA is TGTGCCAGTAGTATGAAAGATGGACAGATGAATGAAAAACTGTTTTTT. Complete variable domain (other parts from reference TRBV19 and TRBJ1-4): DGGITQSPKYLFRKEGQNVTLSCEQNLNHDAMYWYRQDPGQGLRLIYYSQIVNDFQKGDIAEGYSVSREKKESFPLTVTSAQKNPTAFYLCASSMKDGQMNEKLFFGSGTQLSVL.